The 8 T cell receptor beta chains given below trace back to one sample, sequenced in a study of beta chain features in type 1 diabetes. Whole-study findings and limits: TCRB CDR3 length was moderately but significantly reduced in all four CD4+ subsets of Type 1 diabetes patients.

The antigens for these receptors are not known. As every portion of the isolated RNA was reverse transcribed, the sequencing read expressed TCRB transcripts. TCRdb's copy holds only in-frame clones and misses some; the assay was immunoSEQ multiplex PCR. The sample records hundreds of thousands of clones, over 13% being singletons. The sample was naive CD4+ T cells from blood. These TCRs come from a man younger than 35 with type 1 diabetes.

This chain uses TRBV5-1 with TRBJ2-2; D tentatively reads TRBD1 or TRBD2 (5 bases each). This CDR3 has 17 amino acids. V dropped 4 bases and J dropped 4 bases, with 20 bases sitting between them. Germline V gene lookup returns CDR1 SGHRS and CDR2 YFSETQ. The CDR3 spells CASSPCFEGQGTGELFF. CDR3 DNA sequence: TGCGCCAGCAGCCCGTGTTTTGAGGGTCAGGGCACCGGGGAGCTGTTTTTT.

This chain joins TRBV9 and TRBJ1-1; D remains unclear. This CDR3 region has 13 residues. Trimming removed 3 bases from V and 0 bases from J, with 6 bases in between. CDR1 and CDR2 from the germline V gene are SGDLS and YYNGEE. CDR3 bases: TGTGCCAGCAGCGGACTGATGAACACTGAAGCTTTCTTT. This codes for CASSGLMNTEAFF.

The V call is TRBV5-4, the J call TRBJ1-5; 9 bases are shared with TRBD1. V lost 4 bases, J lost 4 bases, and 6 bases stayed unmatched. CDR3 length: 15 residues. From germline, CDR1 is SGHNT and CDR2 YYREEE (reference sequence). In DNA form, the CDR3 reads TGTGCCAGCAGCGAATCCGGGACAGGGAATCAGCCCCAGCATTTT. This codes for CASSESGTGNQPQHF.

This sequence joins TRBV30 and TRBJ2-1; weak D call: TRBD1 (5 bases). The length of the CDR3 is 14 residues. Trimming left V 7 bases short and J 4 bases short, with 17 bases between. Germline CDR1 and CDR2: GTSNPN and SVGIG (reference sequence). This chain's CDR3 is CALMNSQGYNEQFF. CDR3 DNA sequence: TGTGCCTTGATGAACTCCCAGGGATACAATGAGCAGTTCTTC.

This rearrangement joins TRBV5-4 to TRBJ1-6; TRBD1 might be the D (5 bases). The CDR3 spans 15 residues. Trimming pared 4 bases from V and 6 bases from J, leaving 14 bases between. CDR1 is SGHNT and CDR2 is YYREEE in the germline V gene (reference sequence). In nucleotides, the CDR3 is TGTGCCAGCAGCGCCAGACAGAATCCTAATTCACCCCTCCACTTT. It encodes CASSARQNPNSPLHF.

The gene calls are TRBV25-1 and TRBJ2-3; no firm D call. Germline V gene sequence: CDR1 MGHDK, CDR2 SYGVNS. With 5 bases removed from V and 0 bases from J, the gap between germline ends came to 3 bases. The CDR3 has 12 amino acids. The CDR3 DNA reads TGTGCCAGCAGTCGGAGCACAGATACGCAGTATTTT. It codes for CASSRSTDTQYF.

The rearrangement links TRBV4-3 to TRBJ2-7, with 11 positions matching TRBD2. This CDR3 is built from 18 residues. CDR1 is LGHNA, CDR2 YSLEER, per germline. Losses at the gene ends were 3 bases for V and 3 bases for J; bases not matched to a gene: 13. CDR3 residues: CASSQAAVTSGESYEQYF. The DNA of the CDR3 is TGCGCCAGCAGCCAGGCTGCCGTGACTAGCGGGGAAAGCTACGAGCAGTACTTC.

The V and J genes are TRBV29-1 and TRBJ2-7; D perhaps matches TRBD1 (6 bases). The CDR3 covers 15 residues. Trimming stripped 6 bases from V and 4 bases from J, with 22 bases between. CDR1 and CDR2 from the germline V gene are SQVTM and ANQGSEA. CDR3 loop: CSVAGTNSRSYEQYF. CDR3 sequence (DNA): TGCAGCGTCGCCGGGACAAATTCGAGGTCTTACGAGCAGTACTTC.